The 6 T cell receptor beta chains below come from one sample, sequenced in a study of OX40 agonist ivuxolimab in advanced cancers. The method was immunoSEQ multiplex PCR; TCRdb's version includes in-frame clones alone and lacks a portion of them. Of 65,000 to 80,000 clones listed, over 75% are singletons. The sample in question was CD4+ or CD8+ T cells sorted from blood, obtained in a trial of the OX40 agonist ivuxolimab. The source of these receptors is an adult with an advanced solid tumor such as melanoma, head and neck, liver or kidney cancer.

This clone was found once. The rearrangement joins TRBV7-9 to TRBJ1-1; the D gene is possibly TRBD1 (6 bases). The CDR3 is 17 amino acids. The V gene's germline CDR1 is SEHNR and CDR2 FQNEAQ (reference sequence). Trimming cost V 5 bases and J 0 bases, with 19 bases left between them. Here the CDR3 reads CASSVKGGLEMNTEAFF. The DNA of the CDR3 is TGTGCCAGCAGCGTGAAAGGGGGATTAGAAATGAACACTGAAGCTTTCTTT.

This chain joins TRBV5-1 and TRBJ2-3; D assignment may be TRBD1 or TRBD2 (5 bases each). Germline CDR1 and CDR2: SGHRS and YFSETQ. The V end lost 0 bases, the J end lost 3 bases, and 11 bases lay between the germline ends. The CDR3 runs 15 residues. This CDR3 is CASSLAGAATDTQYF. The CDR3 DNA is TGCGCCAGCAGCTTGGCCGGGGCTGCTACAGATACGCAGTATTTT.

The chain couples TRBV9 to TRBJ2-5; the D is unclear. The J call may be incorrect, as the DNA end agrees better with TRBJ2-7. CDR3 length equals 14 residues. The germline V gene has CDR1 SGDLS and CDR2 YYNGEE. CDR3 sequence (DNA): TGTGCCAGCAGTATACAGCCCGGCTCCTACGAGCAGTACTTC. Translated: CASSIQPGSYEQYF.

The gene calls are TRBV9 and TRBJ1-1, with D possibly matching TRBD1 (6 bases). The CDR3 extends over 16 amino acids. From germline, CDR1 is SGDLS and CDR2 YYNGEE. The V end was cut by 4 bases, the J end by 3 bases, with 19 bases between. The DNA for the CDR3 is TGTGCCAGCAGCACGAACGCAGGGGCCGGGGACACTGAAGCTTTCTTT. This codes for CASSTNAGAGDTEAFF. The complete variable domain, with remaining parts taken from reference TRBV9 and TRBJ1-1, reads DSGVTQTPKHLITATGQRVTLRCSPRSGDLSVYWYQQSLDQGLQFLIQYYNGEERAKGNILERFSAQQFPDLHSELNLSSLELGDSALYFCASSTNAGAGDTEAFFGQGTRLTVV.

With respect to this clone: At one end the junction does not follow the germline gene, possibly because of a read error. Different DNA sequences within this sample yield the same CDR3. The chain joins TRBV7-2 to TRBJ1-1; no clear D gene. Per germline, CDR1 SGHTA and CDR2 FQGNSA. The CDR3 covers 12 residues. This CDR3 reads CASSLPHTEAFF. In DNA form, the CDR3 reads TGTGCCAGTAGCTTACCGCACACTGAAGCTTTCTTT.

This clone is a singleton in its sample. The gene calls are TRBV6-6 and TRBJ1-3; D uncertain. The V end was cut by 0 bases, the J end by 0 bases, with 9 bases between. CDR1 and CDR2 (germline): MNHNY, SVGAGI (reference sequence). The CDR3 spans 16 residues. As DNA, the CDR3 is TGTGCCAGCAGTTACTCGAGGACGAGCTCTGGAAACACCATATATTTT. This sequence encodes CASSYSRTSSGNTIYF.